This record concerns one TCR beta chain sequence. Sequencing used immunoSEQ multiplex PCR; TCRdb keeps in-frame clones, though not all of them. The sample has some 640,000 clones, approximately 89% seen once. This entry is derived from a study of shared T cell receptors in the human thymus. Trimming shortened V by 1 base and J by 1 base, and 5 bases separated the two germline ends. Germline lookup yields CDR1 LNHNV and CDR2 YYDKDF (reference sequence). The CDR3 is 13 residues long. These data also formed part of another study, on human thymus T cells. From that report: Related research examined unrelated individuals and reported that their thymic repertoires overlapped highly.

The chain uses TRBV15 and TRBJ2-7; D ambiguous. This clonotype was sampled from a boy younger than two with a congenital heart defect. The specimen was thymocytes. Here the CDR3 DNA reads TGTGCCACCAGCAGAGCCCCTTCCTACGAGCAGTACTTC. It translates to CATSRAPSYEQYF.